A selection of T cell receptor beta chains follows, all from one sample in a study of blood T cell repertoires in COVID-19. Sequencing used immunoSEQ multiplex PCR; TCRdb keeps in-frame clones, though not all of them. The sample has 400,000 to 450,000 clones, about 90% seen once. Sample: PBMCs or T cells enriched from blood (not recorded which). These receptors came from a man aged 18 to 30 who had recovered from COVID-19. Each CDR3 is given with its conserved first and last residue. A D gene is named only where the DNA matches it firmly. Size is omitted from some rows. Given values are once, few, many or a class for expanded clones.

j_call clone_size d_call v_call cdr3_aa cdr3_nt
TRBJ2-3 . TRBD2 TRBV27 CASSPSREVPDTQYF TGTGCCAGCAGTCCGTCGCGGGAGGTTCCAGATACGCAGTATTTT
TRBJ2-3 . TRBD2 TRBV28 CASSSGTTDTQYF TGTGCCAGCAGCAGCGGGACCACAGATACGCAGTATTTT
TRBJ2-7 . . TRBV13 CASSSGTLYEQYF TGTGCCAGCAGCTCCGGTACGCTCTACGAGCAGTACTTC
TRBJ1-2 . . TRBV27 CASSSRWGGDIYGYTF TGTGCCAGCAGTTCCCGTTGGGGGGGTGATATCTATGGCTACACCTTC
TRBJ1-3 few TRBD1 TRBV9 CASSVGQGTGNTIYF TGTGCCAGCAGCGTGGGACAGGGGACTGGAAACACCATATATTTT
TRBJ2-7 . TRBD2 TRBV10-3 CAISNPGLAGEGREQYF TGTGCCATCAGTAACCCGGGACTAGCGGGAGAGGGGAGGGAGCAGTACTTC
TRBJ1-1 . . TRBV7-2 CASSIGTRLYAFF TGTGCCAGCAGCATTGGGACTCGACTCTATGCTTTCTTT
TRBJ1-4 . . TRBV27 CASSLVGGSEKLFF TGTGCCAGCAGTTTAGTGGGGGGGAGTGAAAAACTGTTTTTT
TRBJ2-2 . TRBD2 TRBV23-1 CASSHPGTSGVGGELFF TGCGCCAGCAGTCACCCCGGGACTAGCGGGGTTGGCGGGGAGCTGTTTTTT
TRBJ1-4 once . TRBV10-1 CASSGPGSRGTNEKLFF TGCGCCAGCAGTGGGCCCGGGTCCAGGGGTACTAATGAAAAACTGTTTTTT
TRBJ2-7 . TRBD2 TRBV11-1 CASSLDGTSGVYEQYF TGTGCCAGCAGCTTAGACGGGACTAGCGGGGTCTACGAGCAGTACTTC
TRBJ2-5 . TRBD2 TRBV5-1 CASSSGTSGRAETQYF TGCGCCAGCAGCTCCGGGACTAGCGGGAGAGCGGAGACCCAGTACTTC
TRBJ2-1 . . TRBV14 CASSPTAYNEQFF TGTGCCAGCAGCCCGACAGCCTACAATGAGCAGTTCTTC
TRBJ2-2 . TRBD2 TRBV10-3 CAGGGTKNTGELFF TGTGCCGGAGGCGGGACTAAGAACACCGGGGAGCTGTTTTTT
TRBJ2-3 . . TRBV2 CASSESGSPDTQYF TGTGCCAGCAGTGAATCCGGTTCGCCAGATACGCAGTATTTT